This TCR beta chain was documented in a study of blood T cell repertoires in COVID-19. About the research overall: Researchers got acute and convalescent COVID-19 samples from the United States, Italy and Spain.

The CDR3 has 15 residues. V lost 0 bases to trimming and J lost 8 bases, with 16 bases between them. From germline, CDR1 is MGHRA and CDR2 YSYEKL. Authors' analysis steps: Reference gene primer amplification gave nucleated cell count estimates. Measured with immunoSEQ multiplex PCR; TCRdb has only the in-frame clones, and not every one. The DNA gave D and trimming, while V, J and clone size come from that table. Here the sample spans 90,000 to 150,000 clones, approximately 81% being singletons. The TCR originated in a man in his sixties with acute or convalescent COVID-19. The sequenced sample was peripheral blood. The chain couples TRBV4-1 to TRBJ1-2; D call uncertain. The CDR3 here is CASSQDEWFERGYTF. The CDR3 DNA reads TGCGCCAGCAGCCAAGATGAGTGGTTTGAGAGGGGCTACACCTTC.